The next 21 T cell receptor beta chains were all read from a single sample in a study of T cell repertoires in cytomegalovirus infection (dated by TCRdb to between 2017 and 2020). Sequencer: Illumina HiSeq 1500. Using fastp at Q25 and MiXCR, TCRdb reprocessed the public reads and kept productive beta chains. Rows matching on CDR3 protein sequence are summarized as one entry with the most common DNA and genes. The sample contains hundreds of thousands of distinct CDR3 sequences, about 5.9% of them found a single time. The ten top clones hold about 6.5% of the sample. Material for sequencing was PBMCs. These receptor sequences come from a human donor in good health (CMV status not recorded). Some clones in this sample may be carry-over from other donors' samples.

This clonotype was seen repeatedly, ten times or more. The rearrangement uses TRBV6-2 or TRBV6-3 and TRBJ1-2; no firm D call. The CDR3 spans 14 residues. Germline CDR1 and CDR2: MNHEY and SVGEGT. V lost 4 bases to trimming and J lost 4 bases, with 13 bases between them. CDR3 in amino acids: CASSSSGRTYGYTF. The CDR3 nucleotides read TGTGCCAGCAGTTCCAGCGGACGGACCTATGGCTACACCTTC.

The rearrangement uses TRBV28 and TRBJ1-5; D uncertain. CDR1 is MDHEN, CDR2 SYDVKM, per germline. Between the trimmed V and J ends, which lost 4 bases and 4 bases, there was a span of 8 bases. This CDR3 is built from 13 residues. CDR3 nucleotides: TGTGCCAGCAGTTCTGTGTGGAATCAGCCCCAGCATTTT. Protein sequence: CASSSVWNQPQHF. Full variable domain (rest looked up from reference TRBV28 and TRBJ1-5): DVKVTQSSRYLVKRTGEKVFLECVQDMDHENMFWYRQDPGLGLRLIYFSYDVKMKEKGDIPEGYSVSREKKERFSLILESASTNQTSMYLCASSSVWNQPQHFGDGTRLSIL.

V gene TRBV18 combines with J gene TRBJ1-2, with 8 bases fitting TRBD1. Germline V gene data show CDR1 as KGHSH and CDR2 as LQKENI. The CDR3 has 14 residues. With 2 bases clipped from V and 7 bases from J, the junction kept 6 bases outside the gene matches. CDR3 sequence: CASSPTTGEGGYTF. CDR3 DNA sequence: TGTGCCAGCTCACCAACGACAGGGGAGGGTGGCTACACCTTC. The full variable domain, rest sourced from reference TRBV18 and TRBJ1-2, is NAGVMQNPRHLVRRRGQEARLRCSPMKGHSHVYWYRQLPEEGLKFMVYLQKENIIDESGMPKERFSAEFPKEGPSILRIQQVVRGDSAAYFCASSPTTGEGGYTFGSGTRLTVV.

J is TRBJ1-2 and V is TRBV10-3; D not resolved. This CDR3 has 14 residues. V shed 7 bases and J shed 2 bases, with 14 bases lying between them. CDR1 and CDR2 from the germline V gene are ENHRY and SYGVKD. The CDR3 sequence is CAINEVIGNYGYTF. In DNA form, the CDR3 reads TGTGCCATCAACGAGGTTATTGGGAACTATGGCTACACCTTC.

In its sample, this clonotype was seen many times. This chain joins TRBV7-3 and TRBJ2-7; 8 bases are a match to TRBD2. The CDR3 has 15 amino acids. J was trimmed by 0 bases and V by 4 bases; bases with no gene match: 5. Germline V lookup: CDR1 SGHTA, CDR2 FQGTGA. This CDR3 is CASSSSGGFSYEQYF. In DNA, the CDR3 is TGTGCCAGCAGCTCCAGCGGGGGATTCTCCTACGAGCAGTACTTC.

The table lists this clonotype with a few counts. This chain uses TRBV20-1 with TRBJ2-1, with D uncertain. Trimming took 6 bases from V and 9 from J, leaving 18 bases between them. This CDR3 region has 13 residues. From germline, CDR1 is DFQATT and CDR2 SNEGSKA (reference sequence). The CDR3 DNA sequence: TGCAGTGCCACGGGTTACCGGGTCGGTGAGCAGTTCTTC. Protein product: CSATGYRVGEQFF.

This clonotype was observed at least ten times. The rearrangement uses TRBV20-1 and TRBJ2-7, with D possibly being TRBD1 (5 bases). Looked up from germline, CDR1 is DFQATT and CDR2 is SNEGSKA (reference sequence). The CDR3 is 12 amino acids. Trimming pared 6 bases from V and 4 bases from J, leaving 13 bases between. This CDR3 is CSASQGLYEQYF. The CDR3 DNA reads TGCAGTGCCAGCCAGGGCTTGTACGAGCAGTACTTC.

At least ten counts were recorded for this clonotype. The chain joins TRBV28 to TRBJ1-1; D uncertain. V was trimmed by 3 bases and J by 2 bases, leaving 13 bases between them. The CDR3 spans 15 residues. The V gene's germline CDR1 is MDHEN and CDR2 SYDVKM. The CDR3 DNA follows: TGTGCCAGCAGTTTTTGGGAACAGATCAACACTGAAGCTTTCTTT. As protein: CASSFWEQINTEAFF.

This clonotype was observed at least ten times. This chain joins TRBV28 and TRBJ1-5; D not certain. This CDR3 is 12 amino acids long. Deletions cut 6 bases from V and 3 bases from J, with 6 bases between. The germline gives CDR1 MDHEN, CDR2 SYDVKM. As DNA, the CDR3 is TGTGCCAGCAGACGGATCAATCAGCCCCAGCATTTT. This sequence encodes CASRRINQPQHF.

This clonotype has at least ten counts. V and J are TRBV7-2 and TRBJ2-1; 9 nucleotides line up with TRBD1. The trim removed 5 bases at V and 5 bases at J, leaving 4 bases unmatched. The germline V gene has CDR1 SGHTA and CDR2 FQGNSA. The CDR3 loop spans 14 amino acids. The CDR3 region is CASSPQGAHNEQFF. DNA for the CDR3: TGTGCCAGCAGCCCACAGGGGGCCCACAATGAGCAGTTCTTC.

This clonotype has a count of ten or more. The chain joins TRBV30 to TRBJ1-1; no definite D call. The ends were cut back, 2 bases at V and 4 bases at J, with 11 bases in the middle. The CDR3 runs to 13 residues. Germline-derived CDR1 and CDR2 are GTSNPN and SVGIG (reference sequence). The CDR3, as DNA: TGTGCCTGGAGTATTCGAGGGATCACTGAAGCTTTCTTT. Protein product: CAWSIRGITEAFF.

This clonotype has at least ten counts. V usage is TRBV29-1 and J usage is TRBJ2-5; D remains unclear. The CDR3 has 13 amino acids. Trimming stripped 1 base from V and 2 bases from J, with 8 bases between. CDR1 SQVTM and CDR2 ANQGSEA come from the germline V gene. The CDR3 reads CSVEVGIQETQYF. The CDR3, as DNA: TGCAGCGTTGAAGTTGGGATACAAGAGACCCAGTACTTC.

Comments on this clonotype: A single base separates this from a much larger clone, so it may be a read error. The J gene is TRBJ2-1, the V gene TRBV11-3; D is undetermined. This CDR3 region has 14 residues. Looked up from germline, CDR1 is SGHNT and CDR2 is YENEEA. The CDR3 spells CANSPRASRLEQFF. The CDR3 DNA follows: TGTGCCAACAGCCCCCGGGCCTCCCGGTTGGAGCAGTTCTTC. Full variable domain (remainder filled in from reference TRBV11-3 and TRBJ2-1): EAGVVQSPRYKIIEKKQPVAFWCNPISGHNTLYWYLQNLGQGPELLIRYENEEAVDDSQLPKDRFSAERLKGVDSTLKIQPAELGDSAVYLCANSPRASRLEQFFGPGTRLTVL.

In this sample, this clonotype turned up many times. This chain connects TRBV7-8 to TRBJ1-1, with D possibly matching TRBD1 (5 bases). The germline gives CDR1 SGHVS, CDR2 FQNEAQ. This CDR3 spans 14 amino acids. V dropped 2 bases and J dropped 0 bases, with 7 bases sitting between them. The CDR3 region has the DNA TGTGCCAGCAGCTTAACGGGACTGAACACTGAAGCTTTCTTT. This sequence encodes CASSLTGLNTEAFF. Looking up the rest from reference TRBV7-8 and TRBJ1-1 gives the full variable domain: GAGVSQSPRYKVAKRGQDVALRCDPISGHVSLFWYQQALGQGPEFLTYFQNEAQLDKSGLPSDRFFAERPEGSVSTLKIQRTQQEDSAVYLCASSLTGLNTEAFFGQGTRLTVV.

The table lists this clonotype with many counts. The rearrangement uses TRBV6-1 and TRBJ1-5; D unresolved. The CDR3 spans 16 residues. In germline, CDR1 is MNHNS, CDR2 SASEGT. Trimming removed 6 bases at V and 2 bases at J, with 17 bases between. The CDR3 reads CASRERLGYGNQPQHF. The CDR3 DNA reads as TGTGCCAGCAGAGAGCGTCTGGGGTACGGCAATCAGCCCCAGCATTTT.

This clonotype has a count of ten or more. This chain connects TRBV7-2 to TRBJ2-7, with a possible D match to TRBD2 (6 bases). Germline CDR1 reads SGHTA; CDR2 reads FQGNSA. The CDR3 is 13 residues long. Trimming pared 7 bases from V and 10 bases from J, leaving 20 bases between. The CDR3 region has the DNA TGTGCCAGCATGCCCCTCGGCGCGGGGCAACAGTACTTC. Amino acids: CASMPLGAGQQYF.

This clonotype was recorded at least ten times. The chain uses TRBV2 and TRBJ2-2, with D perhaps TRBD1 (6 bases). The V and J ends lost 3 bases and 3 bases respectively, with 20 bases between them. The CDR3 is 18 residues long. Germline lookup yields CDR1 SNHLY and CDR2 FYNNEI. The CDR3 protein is CASSETRTAQGDTGELFF. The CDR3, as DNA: TGTGCCAGCAGTGAGACTCGGACAGCTCAAGGGGACACCGGGGAGCTGTTTTTT. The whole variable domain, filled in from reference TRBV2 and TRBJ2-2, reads EPEVTQTPSHQVTQMGQEVILRCVPISNHLYFYWYRQILGQKVEFLVSFYNNEISEKSEIFDDQFSVERPDGSNFTLKIRSTKLEDSAMYFCASSETRTAQGDTGELFFGEGSRLTVL.

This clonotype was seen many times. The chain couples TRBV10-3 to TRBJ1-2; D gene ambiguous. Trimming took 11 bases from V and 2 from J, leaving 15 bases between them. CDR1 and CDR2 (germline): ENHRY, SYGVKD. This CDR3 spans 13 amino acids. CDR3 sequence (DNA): TGTGCCGTCGCGGAGCCCAAGAACTATGGCTACACCTTC. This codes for CAVAEPKNYGYTF.

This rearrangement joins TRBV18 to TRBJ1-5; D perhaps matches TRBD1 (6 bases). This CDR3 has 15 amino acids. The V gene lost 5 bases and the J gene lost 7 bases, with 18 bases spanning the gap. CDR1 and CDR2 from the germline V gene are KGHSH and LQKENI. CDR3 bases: TGTGCCAGCTCAGCCCGTGGGGGGGGCGGACAGCCCCAGCATTTT. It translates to CASSARGGGGQPQHF.

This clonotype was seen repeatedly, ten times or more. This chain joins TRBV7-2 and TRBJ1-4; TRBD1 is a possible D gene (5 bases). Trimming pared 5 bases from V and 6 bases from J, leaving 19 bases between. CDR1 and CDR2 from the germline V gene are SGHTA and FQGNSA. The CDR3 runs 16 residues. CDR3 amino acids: CASSPQAGGLYEKLFF. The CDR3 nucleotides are TGTGCCAGCAGCCCCCAGGCGGGGGGTCTCTATGAAAAACTGTTTTTT.

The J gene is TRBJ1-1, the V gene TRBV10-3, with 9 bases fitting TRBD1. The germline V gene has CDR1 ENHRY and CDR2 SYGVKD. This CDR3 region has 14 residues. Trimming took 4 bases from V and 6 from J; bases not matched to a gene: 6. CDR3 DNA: TGTGCCATCAGTGGAAGACAGGGGGGCCCTGAAGCTTTCTTT. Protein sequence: CAISGRQGGPEAFF.